These 13 T cell receptor beta chains share one sample of origin, sequenced in a study of T cell responses to AZD1222 COVID-19 vaccine. Sequenced by immunoSEQ multiplex PCR; TCRdb stores in-frame clones only, minus some. Of about 150,000 clones listed, 88% were seen once; the top ten hold approximately 2.3%. The specimen comprised peripheral blood, sampled on day 0 of AZD1222 vaccination. Source of these receptors: an adult in good health.

This rearrangement joins TRBV5-4 to TRBJ1-2, with 9 bases that match TRBD1. V trimming: 4 bases; J trimming: 5 bases; junction bases outside the gene matches: 6. Germline V gene lookup returns CDR1 SGHNT and CDR2 YYREEE (reference sequence). This CDR3 spans 14 amino acids. CDR3 protein: CASSPPDRGYGYTF. The DNA for the CDR3 is TGTGCCAGCAGCCCCCCGGACAGGGGTTATGGCTACACCTTC.

The chain links TRBV30 to TRBJ1-2; D might be TRBD1 (5 bases). The CDR3 covers 12 residues. CDR1 and CDR2 (germline): GTSNPN, SVGIG (reference sequence). Trimming removed 1 base from V and 4 bases from J, with 7 bases in between. The DNA for the CDR3 is TGTGCCTGGAGTGGGGACGCCTATGGCTACACCTTC. This translates into CAWSGDAYGYTF.

This chain links TRBV6-5 with TRBJ1-1; maybe TRBD1 (6 bases). Germline CDR1 MNHEY, CDR2 SVGAGI. This CDR3 is 14 amino acids long. Trimming removed 7 bases at V and 1 base at J, with 13 bases between. CDR3 region: CASNFGQRNTEAFF. The CDR3 region has the DNA TGTGCCAGCAACTTCGGACAGAGGAACACTGAAGCTTTCTTT.

CDR3 bases: TGCAGCGTACGACTGGGCCCCTACGAGCAGTACTTC. Protein: CSVRLGPYEQYF. This rearrangement joins TRBV29-1 to TRBJ2-7; D is unresolved. There are 12 residues in the CDR3. CDR1 is SQVTM, CDR2 ANQGSEA, per germline. V lost 6 bases to trimming and J lost 2 bases, with 11 bases between them.

This sequence joins TRBV3-1 (or the pseudogene TRBV3-2) and TRBJ2-2, with 10 nucleotides matching TRBD2. The germline V gene encodes CDR1 LGHDT and CDR2 YNNKEL (reference sequence). CDR3 length: 16 residues. With 3 bases clipped from V and 4 bases from J, the junction kept 5 bases outside the gene matches. DNA for the CDR3: TGTGCCAGCAGCCAGGGTCGGACTAGCGGCACCGGGGAGCTGTTTTTT. Amino acids: CASSQGRTSGTGELFF.

This sequence joins TRBV5-5 and TRBJ2-2, with D hard to call. Germline V gene lookup returns CDR1 SGHKS and CDR2 YYEKEE (reference sequence). The CDR3 contains 15 residues. Between the trimmed V and J ends, which lost 0 bases and 3 bases, there was a span of 9 bases. As DNA, the CDR3 is TGTGCCAGCAGCTTGGTCCCAGGAGACACCGGGGAGCTGTTTTTT. Amino acid sequence: CASSLVPGDTGELFF.

V usage is TRBV6-2 or TRBV6-3 and J usage is TRBJ2-5, with D maybe TRBD2 (6 bases). Per germline, CDR1 MNHEY and CDR2 SVGEGT. Trimming stripped 2 bases from V and 8 bases from J, with 15 bases between. The CDR3 extends over 14 amino acids. The CDR3 sequence: CASSYGGGVDTQYF. CDR3 nucleotide sequence: TGTGCCAGCAGTTACGGCGGAGGGGTGGATACCCAGTACTTC.

The chain recombines TRBV5-4 with TRBJ2-3; D gene ambiguous. This CDR3 has 12 amino acids. The germline V gene has CDR1 SGHNT and CDR2 YYREEE (reference sequence). V shed 2 bases and J shed 4 bases, with 5 bases lying between them. The CDR3 DNA follows: TGTGCCAGCAGCTTCCCCCCAGATACGCAGTATTTT. Encoded protein: CASSFPPDTQYF.

The chain links TRBV7-3 to TRBJ2-5; 15 bases fit TRBD2. The CDR3 consists of 18 residues. With V trimmed by 5 bases and J by 4 bases, 11 bases remained unmatched. Per the germline V gene, CDR1 is SGHTA and CDR2 is FQGTGA. CDR3 region: CASSQAGTSGRFGETQYF. The CDR3 region has the DNA TGTGCCAGCAGCCAGGCTGGGACTAGCGGGAGGTTTGGAGAGACCCAGTACTTC.

The rearrangement links TRBV10-3 to TRBJ1-2; 8 bases align to TRBD1. Germline V lookup: CDR1 ENHRY, CDR2 SYGVKD. The ends lost 1 base at V and 3 bases at J; junction bases unmatched: 10. The CDR3 runs to 17 residues. The CDR3 DNA sequence: TGTGCCATCAGTGAGTATCGGGGGACGGACAGGGACTATGGCTACACCTTC. The encoded protein is CAISEYRGTDRDYGYTF.

CDR3 residues: CASSVEELAPLHF. CDR3 DNA sequence: TGTGCCAGCAGTGTAGAGGAGCTGGCCCCCCTCCACTTT. The V call is TRBV6-4, the J call TRBJ1-6; no clear D gene. Per germline, CDR1 MRHNA and CDR2 SNTAGT. Trimming shortened V by 4 bases and J by 13 bases, and 14 bases separated the two germline ends. This CDR3 is 13 amino acids long.

The chain recombines TRBV30 with TRBJ2-3, with 13 bases aligning to TRBD2. This CDR3 has 15 residues. The trim removed 5 bases at V and 5 bases at J, leaving 7 bases unmatched. The germline CDR1 and CDR2 sequences are GTSNPN and SVGIG (reference sequence). This chain's CDR3 is CAWVKLAGGRDTQYF. The CDR3 DNA reads TGTGCCTGGGTAAAACTAGCGGGGGGGAGAGATACGCAGTATTTT.

The V and J genes are TRBV27 and TRBJ1-2; 7 bases fit TRBD1. The V and J ends lost 6 bases and 0 bases, in that order; junction bases with no gene match: 4. Germline V CDR1 and CDR2: MNHEY, SMNVEV (reference sequence). This CDR3 region has 14 residues. The CDR3 coding sequence is TGTGCCAGCAGAGTAGGACAGGCTAACTATGGCTACACCTTC. Protein sequence: CASRVGQANYGYTF.